The sequence of this T cell receptor (beta chain) was determined in a study of blood T cell repertoires in COVID-19 (dated by TCRdb to the early 2020s). About the investigation overall: The collaborator samples originated in the United States, Italy and Spain and spanned the acute and convalescent phases of COVID-19. Samples were obtained from the ongoing ImmuneRACE study (first 160 participants) and from over a thousand subjects provided by 6 global collaborators. Subjects who had been exposed to COVID-19, were actively infected with it, or had recovered from it provided the deeply sampled blood TCRbeta repertoires that made up the dataset. The prospective study material was composed of cDNA or gDNA derived from T cells, B-cell-depleted T cells, or PBMCs. A de-identified subject ID, COVID-19 status, age in years and sex were almost always included in the sample metadata. Where available, HLA class I and class II types were obtained from metadata supplied by the sample provider rather than from assay-based typing. The repertoires were released in a freely available public database meant as a resource for research on the immune response to SARS-CoV-2. Points the paper makes about the study in general: How much clinical and demographic metadata was included differed by source and by participant, and the metadata was provided uncurated.

Trimming removed 3 bases from V and 4 bases from J, leaving 10 bases between the germline ends. The CDR3 runs 14 amino acids, cysteine and phenylalanine included. The kept DNA is CDR3 alone, 42 bases in frame from the first base. The germline V gene encodes CDR1 MNHNS and CDR2 SASEGT. TCRbeta CDR3 regions were amplified from genomic DNA using the immunoSEQ Assay, a bias-controlled multiplex PCR. On the authors' methods: The number of nucleated cells in each sample was estimated from the amplification of reference gene primers within the assay. Sequence reads were collapsed and filtered to measure the absolute abundance of every unique TCRbeta CDR3 rearrangement. For each sample, productive Simpson clonality was calculated as the square root of Simpson's diversity index across productive rearrangements. Sourced from immuneACCESS, this table was stored by TCRdb with only in-frame sequences that have V and J called. A share of the clones is absent; for the studies checked, an unresolved V gene accounts for under half, and the remainder has no known explanation. That table is the source of V, J and clone size, and D and trimming were worked out from the DNA. Present in this sample are about 130,000 clones, just over 75% of which were seen just once. 10% to 11% of the sample comes from the top ten.

Whole blood was collected in K2EDTA tubes by collaborating institutions according to the institutions' own protocols. For TCRbeta analysis, collaborators shipped samples in one of three forms: frozen whole blood, isolated PBMCs, or DNA extracted from either of those sample types. Notes on this clone: Its binding antigen is unknown. No base-level quality is on record; no much larger clone is a single base apart.

This TCR came from a human donor in a cohort sampled during active COVID-19. Sequences were obtained from peripheral blood. The chain is encoded by TRBV6-1 joined to TRBJ2-1; perhaps TRBD2 is the D gene, with 6 bases matching. The CDR3 region: CASSERGVYNEQFF. The sequence in DNA is TGTGCCAGCAGTGAGCGGGGAGTATACAATGAGCAGTTCTTC.